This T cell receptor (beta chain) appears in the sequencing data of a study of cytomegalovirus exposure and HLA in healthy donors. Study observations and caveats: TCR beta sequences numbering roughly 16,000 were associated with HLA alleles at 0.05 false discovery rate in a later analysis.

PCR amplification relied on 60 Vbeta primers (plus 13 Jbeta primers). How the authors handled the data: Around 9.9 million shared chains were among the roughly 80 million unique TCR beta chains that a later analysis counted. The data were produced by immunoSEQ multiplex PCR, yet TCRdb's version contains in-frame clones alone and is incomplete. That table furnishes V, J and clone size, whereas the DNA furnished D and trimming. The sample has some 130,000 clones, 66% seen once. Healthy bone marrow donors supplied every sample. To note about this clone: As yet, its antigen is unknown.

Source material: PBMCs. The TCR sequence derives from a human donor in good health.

CDR3 amino acids: CASSERTSGSLDTQYF. CDR3 DNA: TGTGCCAGCAGCGAGAGGACTAGCGGGAGTTTGGATACGCAGTATTTT. The chain joins TRBV4-2 to TRBJ2-3, with 13 bases aligning to TRBD2. Germline CDR1 and CDR2: LGHNA and YNFKEQ. The CDR3 is made up of 16 amino acids. V lost 5 bases, J lost 6 bases, and 8 bases stayed unmatched.